These T cell receptor beta chains were read from a single sample in a study of molecular identifiers for immune sequencing clone quantification. Via MiXCR, TCRdb re-called the PCR reads, giving one row per CDR3 protein. Here the sample spans about 640,000 distinct CDR3 sequences, approximately 20% being singletons. The sample taken for sequencing was naive CD8+ T cells from blood, with Jurkat cell RNA spiked in. These receptors all stem from a human donor in good health. Some libraries in this study had Jurkat cell RNA spiked in. Each CDR3 is given with its conserved first and last residue. The order of the fields is V gene, D gene, clone size, J gene, CDR3 protein, CDR3 DNA. D genes are given only for firm matches. The size of a clone is reported for some rows only, either as once, few or many, or as a class for expanded clones.

>TRBV6-2/TRBV6-3|.|.|TRBJ2-7
CASSYSRQIYEQYF
TGTGCCAGCAGTTACTCGAGACAGATCTACGAGCAGTACTTC
>TRBV28|TRBD1|.|TRBJ2-7
CASSFERTGVYEQYF
TGTGCCAGCAGTTTCGAACGGACAGGGGTCTACGAGCAGTACTTC
>TRBV7-2|TRBD1|many|TRBJ2-7
CASSSHGTGLLYEQYF
TGTGCCAGCAGCTCTCACGGGACAGGGTTACTCTACGAGCAGTACTTC
>TRBV19|.|.|TRBJ2-7
CASSIGGGRNEQYF
TGTGCCAGTAGTATAGGAGGAGGAAGGAACGAGCAGTACTTC
>TRBV18|.|many|TRBJ2-5
CASSPGTNEETQYF
TGTGCCAGCTCACCAGGGACAAATGAAGAGACCCAGTACTTC
>TRBV5-5|.|few|TRBJ1-1
CASSLVLSNTEAFF
TGTGCCAGCAGCTTGGTATTGTCGAACACTGAAGCTTTCTTT
>TRBV2|TRBD1|many|TRBJ2-1
CAGPGQYNEQFF
TGTGCCGGCCCGGGACAGTACAATGAGCAGTTCTTC
>TRBV19|.|many|TRBJ1-5
CASSPRDTSNQPQHF
TGTGCCAGTAGTCCGCGGGACACCTCAAATCAGCCCCAGCATTTT
>TRBV6-5|.|.|TRBJ1-2
CASSPIGTNYGYTF
TGTGCCAGCAGTCCTATAGGCACCAACTATGGCTACACCTTC
>TRBV24-1|.|.|TRBJ2-2
CATSVSRRNTGELFF
TGTGCCACCAGTGTTTCACGGAGGAACACCGGGGAGCTGTTTTTT
>TRBV15|.|many|TRBJ2-7
CATSRDLGGGEQYF
TGTGCCACCAGCAGAGATTTAGGGGGGGGCGAGCAGTACTTC
>TRBV28|.|.|TRBJ2-3
CVSSYTDTRYF
TGTGTCAGCAGTTACACAGATACGCGGTATTTT
>TRBV6-5|.|many|TRBJ1-5
CASSYSVNQPQHF
TGTGCCAGCAGTTACAGTGTCAATCAGCCCCAGCATTTT
>TRBV27|.|few|TRBJ2-6
CASTNIGVNGANVLTF
TGTGCCAGCACAAACATTGGAGTGAACGGGGCCAACGTCCTGACTTTC
>TRBV4-3|TRBD1|many|TRBJ2-7
CASSQVRQGIYEQYF
TGCGCCAGCAGCCAAGTGCGACAGGGTATCTACGAGCAGTACTTC
>TRBV3-1|.|.|TRBJ2-1
CASSQDPSSHNEQFF
TGTGCCAGCAGCCAAGATCCCAGCTCCCACAATGAGCAGTTCTTC
>TRBV19|.|few|TRBJ1-5
CASQPWGGNNQPQHF
TGTGCCAGTCAACCCTGGGGAGGGAACAATCAGCCCCAGCATTTT
>TRBV20-1|.|few|TRBJ2-7
CSARDHPAQSYEQYF
TGCAGTGCTAGAGATCATCCAGCGCAAAGCTACGAGCAGTACTTC
>TRBV12-3/TRBV12-4|.|few|TRBJ2-5
CASSPGHDRKETQYF
TGTGCCAGTTCCCCCGGGCACGACAGGAAAGAGACCCAGTACTTC
>TRBV4-3|.|many|TRBJ2-3
CASSQMWSGISTDTQYF
TGCGCCAGCAGCCAAATGTGGTCAGGGATTTCCACAGATACGCAGTATTTT
>TRBV6-2/TRBV6-3|TRBD2|.|TRBJ2-1
CASSKTTSGSTNEQFF
TGTGCCAGCAGTAAAACGACTAGCGGGAGCACCAATGAGCAGTTCTTC
>TRBV5-6|.|many|TRBJ1-2
CASSPRAHRYPVYGYTF
TGTGCCAGCAGCCCTAGAGCCCACAGGTACCCTGTCTATGGCTACACCTTC
>TRBV6-5|.|few|TRBJ2-2
CASSYPPEDTFNTGELFF
TGTGCCAGCAGTTACCCCCCAGAGGACACCTTCAACACCGGGGAGCTGTTTTTT
>TRBV7-6|TRBD1|many|TRBJ1-1
CASSPTASPGGVGEAFF
TGTGCCAGCAGCCCAACAGCCTCGCCAGGGGGCGTCGGTGAAGCTTTCTTT
>TRBV20-1|TRBD2|.|TRBJ2-1
CSAKPSGRSWDEQFF
TGCAGTGCAAAACCTAGCGGGAGATCCTGGGATGAGCAGTTCTTC
>TRBV6-5|.|many|TRBJ2-7
CASSPTLHEQYF
TGTGCCAGCAGTCCTACCTTACACGAGCAGTACTTC
>TRBV4-3|TRBD1|many|TRBJ2-7
CASSPFRDSPYEQYF
TGCGCCAGCAGCCCCTTTCGGGACAGTCCCTACGAGCAGTACTTC
>TRBV11-3|.|many|TRBJ2-1
CASSSNYNEQFF
TGTGCCAGCTCCAGTAACTACAATGAGCAGTTCTTC
>TRBV20-1|.|many|TRBJ2-7
CSARSGSSYEQYF
TGCAGTGCTAGATCCGGCAGTTCCTACGAGCAGTACTTC
>TRBV13|.|many|TRBJ2-5
CASSFSIQETQYF
TGTGCCAGCAGCTTCTCGATCCAAGAGACCCAGTACTTC
>TRBV6-2/TRBV6-3|.|many|TRBJ2-5
CASRPPSRYDRRETQYF
TGTGCCAGCAGACCACCTTCCCGTTATGACCGACGGGAGACCCAGTACTTC
>TRBV5-1|.|many|TRBJ1-1
CASSLEGTTEAFF
TGCGCCAGCAGCTTAGAGGGAACCACTGAAGCTTTCTTT
>TRBV19|.|many|TRBJ2-6
CASKQASSGANVLTF
TGTGCCAGTAAGCAGGCTAGCTCTGGGGCCAACGTCCTGACTTTC
>TRBV6-1|.|few|TRBJ2-7
CASRDSGRSYEQYF
TGTGCCAGCAGAGACAGTGGGAGGTCCTACGAGCAGTACTTC
>TRBV7-9|.|many|TRBJ2-3
CASSLTNTDTQYF
TGTGCCAGCAGCTTAACCAACACAGATACGCAGTATTTT
>TRBV14|TRBD2|many|TRBJ2-3
CASSLKSGGLTDTQYF
TGTGCCAGCAGCTTGAAATCGGGAGGACTCACAGATACGCAGTATTTT
>TRBV7-9|.|many|TRBJ2-7
CASSQIALSEQYF
TGTGCCAGCAGCCAAATTGCGCTGTCTGAGCAGTACTTC